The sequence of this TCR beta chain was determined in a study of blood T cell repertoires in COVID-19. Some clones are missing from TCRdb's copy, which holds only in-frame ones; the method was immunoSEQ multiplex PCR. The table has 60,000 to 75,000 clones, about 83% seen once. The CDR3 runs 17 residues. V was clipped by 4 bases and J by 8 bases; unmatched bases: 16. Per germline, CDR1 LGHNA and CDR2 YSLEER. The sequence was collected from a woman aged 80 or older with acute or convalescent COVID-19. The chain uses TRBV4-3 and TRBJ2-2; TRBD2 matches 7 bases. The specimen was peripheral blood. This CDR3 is CASSREGGGSLSGELFF. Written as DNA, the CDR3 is TGCGCCAGCAGCCGGGAGGGAGGCGGGAGCTTATCTGGGGAGCTGTTTTTT.